The T cell receptor beta chain described here comes from a study of sequential checkpoint blockade in melanoma. This clone was counted only a few times. Described treatment: randomized to nivolumab then ipilimumab (arm A) or the reverse (arm B). Assay used: immunoSEQ multiplex PCR; TCRdb lists only in-frame clones, some missing. Found here are 20,000 or so clones, approximately 68% of them singletons; the top ten hold 15% to 20%. Germline lookup yields CDR1 MNHNS and CDR2 SASEGT. With V trimmed by 7 bases and J by 0 bases, 4 bases remained unmatched. The CDR3 runs 15 residues. The chain recombines TRBV6-1 with TRBJ1-5; 9 bases agree with TRBD1. Sequencing used CD8+ T cells sorted from blood (inferred from file names), obtained from a patient given nivolumab and ipilimumab in sequence. The origin of this receptor is a human donor with melanoma. The CDR3 is CASTGQGYSNQPQHF. CDR3 in DNA: TGTGCCAGCACCGGACAGGGGTATAGCAATCAGCCCCAGCATTTT.